These 18 T cell receptor beta chains were all obtained from the same sample, sequenced in a study of cytomegalovirus exposure and HLA in healthy donors. Primers for the PCR totalled 60 Vbeta and 13 Jbeta. Assay: immunoSEQ multiplex PCR; the TCRdb copy retains only in-frame clones and omits some. Of 65,000 to 85,000 clones in the sample, roughly a tenth were seen once. Sequencing input: PBMCs. The receptors were gathered from a man in his 60s in good health and CMV-seropositive.

This rearrangement joins TRBV5-1 to TRBJ2-7; TRBD1 agrees at 7 bases. V trimming: 4 bases; J trimming: 5 bases; junction bases outside the gene matches: 9. The CDR3 is 14 residues long. Per the germline V gene, CDR1 is SGHRS and CDR2 is YFSETQ. CDR3 nucleotides: TGCGCCAGCAGCGATCCGGGACAGAGTGACGAGCAGTACTTC. Translating gives CASSDPGQSDEQYF.

The V gene is TRBV18, the J gene TRBJ1-2; 8 positions match TRBD1. Germline lookup yields CDR1 KGHSH and CDR2 LQKENI. The CDR3 sequence is 15 residues long. V gave up 4 bases and J gave up 8 bases; unmatched junction bases: 12. The CDR3 region is CASSLDRVITSGYTF. CDR3 nucleotides: TGTGCCAGCTCACTGGACAGGGTAATAACGAGCGGCTACACCTTC.

This clone was counted a few times. One end of the junction fails to match germline, which may point to a read error. V usage is TRBV2 and J usage is TRBJ2-7, with TRBD1 identical over 12 bases. The CDR3 totals 13 residues. Germline lookup yields CDR1 SNHLY and CDR2 FYNNEI. The CDR3 DNA follows: TGTGCCGGCAGGGACAGGGGGCTGTACGAGCAGTACTTC. Its translation: CAGRDRGLYEQYF.

The V and J genes are TRBV11-2 and TRBJ2-1; maybe TRBD1 (6 bases). CDR3 length: 17 residues. Trimming removed 4 bases at V and 0 bases at J, with 16 bases between. Germline CDR1 reads SGHAT; CDR2 reads FQNNGV. CDR3 in DNA: TGTGCCAGCAGCTCCCCGCGGACAGCGAGCTCCTACAATGAGCAGTTCTTC. Protein product: CASSSPRTASSYNEQFF.

This chain connects TRBV5-1 to TRBJ2-5; D might be TRBD2 (5 bases). The length of the CDR3 is 15 residues. V lost 0 bases and J 10 bases, leaving 19 bases between the germline ends. Per germline, CDR1 SGHRS and CDR2 YFSETQ. CDR3 nucleotide sequence: TGCGCCAGCAGCTTGGGGGAGACTGACCTCCGGGGCCAGTACTTC. Its translation: CASSLGETDLRGQYF.

This clone was detected only a few times. This sequence joins TRBV20-1 and TRBJ1-2, with D possibly TRBD1 on 6 matching bases. V was pared by 6 bases and J by 7 bases, with 12 bases between. The germline gives CDR1 DFQATT, CDR2 SNEGSKA (reference sequence). The CDR3 totals 11 residues. CDR3 nucleotide sequence: TGCAGTGCGCCCACAGGGTCTGGCTACACCTTC. This codes for CSAPTGSGYTF.

In this sample, this clone turned up a few times. This chain joins TRBV27 and TRBJ2-5; TRBD2 matches 12 bases. After removal of 4 bases from V and 5 bases from J, the junction contained 8 bases not matched to a gene. CDR1 is MNHEY and CDR2 is SMNVEV in the germline V gene (reference sequence). This CDR3 region has 16 residues. Here the CDR3 DNA reads TGTGCCAGCAGTTCCCCCCTAGCGGGGGGGTGGGAGACCCAGTACTTC. This encodes CASSSPLAGGWETQYF.

This sequence joins TRBV6-5 and TRBJ1-1; possible D gene TRBD1, 5 bases. Per germline, CDR1 MNHEY and CDR2 SVGAGI. The CDR3 spans 15 residues. Trimming left V 0 bases short and J 5 bases short, with 13 bases between. Written as DNA, the CDR3 is TGTGCCAGCAGTTACTCGATTGGGGGGGAGACTGAAGCTTTCTTT. Its protein is CASSYSIGGETEAFF.

There are a few counts of this clone. The chain links TRBV9 to TRBJ2-3; 12 nucleotides align to TRBD2. The germline gives CDR1 SGDLS, CDR2 YYNGEE. Germline trimming cut 0 bases from V and 0 bases from J; bases unmatched to any gene: 11. The CDR3 sequence is 20 residues long. Here the CDR3 DNA reads TGTGCCAGCAGCGTAGCTACACCTAGCGGGGGGGCCTCTAGCACAGATACGCAGTATTTT. Protein sequence: CASSVATPSGGASSTDTQYF. Full variable domain (rest looked up from reference TRBV9 and TRBJ2-3): DSGVTQTPKHLITATGQRVTLRCSPRSGDLSVYWYQQSLDQGLQFLIQYYNGEERAKGNILERFSAQQFPDLHSELNLSSLELGDSALYFCASSVATPSGGASSTDTQYFGPGTRLTVL.

This clone has a handful of counts. The J gene is TRBJ2-1, the V gene TRBV28, with a weak D call TRBD2 (7 bases). The V end was cut by 8 bases, the J end by 6 bases, with 14 bases between. There are 13 residues in the CDR3. Germline V CDR1 and CDR2: MDHEN, SYDVKM. The CDR3 bases are TGTGCCAGCCGCAGCGGGACACCCAATGAGCAGTTCTTC. It codes for CASRSGTPNEQFF.

This clone was counted a few times. This chain connects TRBV28 to TRBJ2-7; 10 bases agree with TRBD2. With V trimmed by 4 bases and J by 6 bases, 9 bases remained unmatched. This CDR3 contains 15 residues. Germline V lookup: CDR1 MDHEN, CDR2 SYDVKM. The CDR3 region is CASSSTSGRPGEQYF. The DNA of the CDR3 is TGTGCCAGCAGTTCGACTAGCGGGCGGCCGGGCGAGCAGTACTTC.

The chain has TRBV28 and TRBJ2-2, with 9 nucleotides matching TRBD2. This CDR3 region has 14 residues. Germline loops: CDR1 MDHEN, CDR2 SYDVKM. With V trimmed by 10 bases and J by 4 bases, 7 bases remained unmatched. The CDR3 nucleotides read TGTGCCACTTTAGCGGGAGCGGGCACCGGGGAGCTGTTTTTT. Its translation: CATLAGAGTGELFF. The full variable domain, with the rest looked up from reference TRBV28 and TRBJ2-2, is DVKVTQSSRYLVKRTGEKVFLECVQDMDHENMFWYRQDPGLGLRLIYFSYDVKMKEKGDIPEGYSVSREKKERFSLILESASTNQTSMYLCATLAGAGTGELFFGEGSRLTVL.

The chain employs TRBV7-9 and TRBJ1-2; 8 nucleotides align to TRBD1. Germline V gene sequence: CDR1 SEHNR, CDR2 FQNEAQ (reference sequence). CDR3 length: 14 residues. V lost 6 bases and J lost 5; bases outside the gene matches: 8. CDR3 DNA sequence: TGTGCCAGCAGTCCTGGACAGGGAGGATATGGCTACACCTTC. As protein: CASSPGQGGYGYTF.

V usage is TRBV7-9 and J usage is TRBJ2-1, with 7 bases that match TRBD1. Germline CDR1 is SEHNR and CDR2 is FQNEAQ (reference sequence). J gave up 7 bases and V 6 bases, and 9 bases lay outside the gene matches. The CDR3 is 14 residues long. CDR3 DNA sequence: TGTGCCAGCAGTTCCGGGACAGCCATTAATGAGCAGTTCTTC. This encodes CASSSGTAINEQFF.

This clone was seen only a few times. The chain couples TRBV7-9 to TRBJ1-2, with a tentative D call TRBD1 (6 bases). Trimming left V 5 bases short and J 5 bases short, with 12 bases between. CDR1 SEHNR and CDR2 FQNEAQ come from the germline V gene (reference sequence). The CDR3 is made up of 13 amino acids. The CDR3 reads CASSPRGIYGYTF. The CDR3 nucleotides read TGTGCCAGCAGCCCGAGGGGGATTTATGGCTACACCTTC.

This clone was picked up a small number of times. This chain connects TRBV5-4 to TRBJ1-4, with TRBD1 as a possible D gene (5 bases). Germline V gene sequence: CDR1 SGHNT, CDR2 YYREEE (reference sequence). V was clipped by 4 bases and J by 6 bases, with 16 bases between them. This CDR3 has 15 amino acids. The CDR3 protein is CASSDPGLRDEKLFF. CDR3 DNA: TGTGCCAGCAGCGACCCGGGACTCCGAGATGAAAAACTGTTTTTT.

This clone appeared a few times. The chain couples TRBV7-9 to TRBJ2-5, with D possibly being TRBD2 (5 bases). Trimming took off 0 bases at V and 5 bases at J, with 16 bases between the two ends. The CDR3 length is 16 residues. Germline V CDR1 and CDR2: SEHNR, FQNEAQ (reference sequence). The CDR3 coding sequence is TGTGCCAGCAGCTTAGCGGACGGACTCGTGGTGGAGACCCAGTACTTC. This encodes CASSLADGLVVETQYF. The whole variable domain, remainder taken from reference TRBV7-9 and TRBJ2-5, is DTGVSQNPRHKITKRGQNVTFRCDPISEHNRLYWYRQTLGQGPEFLTYFQNEAQLEKSRLLSDRFSAERPKGSFSTLEIQRTEQGDSAMYLCASSLADGLVVETQYFGPGTRLLVL.

The V and J genes are TRBV30 and TRBJ1-3; 8 positions agree with TRBD1. Germline V gene data show CDR1 as GTSNPN and CDR2 as SVGIG (reference sequence). The CDR3 contains 13 residues. V lost 7 bases, J lost 4 bases, and 6 bases stayed unmatched. In DNA form, the CDR3 reads TGTGCCTTCGAGACAGGGGCAGGAAACACCATATATTTT. This translates into CAFETGAGNTIYF.